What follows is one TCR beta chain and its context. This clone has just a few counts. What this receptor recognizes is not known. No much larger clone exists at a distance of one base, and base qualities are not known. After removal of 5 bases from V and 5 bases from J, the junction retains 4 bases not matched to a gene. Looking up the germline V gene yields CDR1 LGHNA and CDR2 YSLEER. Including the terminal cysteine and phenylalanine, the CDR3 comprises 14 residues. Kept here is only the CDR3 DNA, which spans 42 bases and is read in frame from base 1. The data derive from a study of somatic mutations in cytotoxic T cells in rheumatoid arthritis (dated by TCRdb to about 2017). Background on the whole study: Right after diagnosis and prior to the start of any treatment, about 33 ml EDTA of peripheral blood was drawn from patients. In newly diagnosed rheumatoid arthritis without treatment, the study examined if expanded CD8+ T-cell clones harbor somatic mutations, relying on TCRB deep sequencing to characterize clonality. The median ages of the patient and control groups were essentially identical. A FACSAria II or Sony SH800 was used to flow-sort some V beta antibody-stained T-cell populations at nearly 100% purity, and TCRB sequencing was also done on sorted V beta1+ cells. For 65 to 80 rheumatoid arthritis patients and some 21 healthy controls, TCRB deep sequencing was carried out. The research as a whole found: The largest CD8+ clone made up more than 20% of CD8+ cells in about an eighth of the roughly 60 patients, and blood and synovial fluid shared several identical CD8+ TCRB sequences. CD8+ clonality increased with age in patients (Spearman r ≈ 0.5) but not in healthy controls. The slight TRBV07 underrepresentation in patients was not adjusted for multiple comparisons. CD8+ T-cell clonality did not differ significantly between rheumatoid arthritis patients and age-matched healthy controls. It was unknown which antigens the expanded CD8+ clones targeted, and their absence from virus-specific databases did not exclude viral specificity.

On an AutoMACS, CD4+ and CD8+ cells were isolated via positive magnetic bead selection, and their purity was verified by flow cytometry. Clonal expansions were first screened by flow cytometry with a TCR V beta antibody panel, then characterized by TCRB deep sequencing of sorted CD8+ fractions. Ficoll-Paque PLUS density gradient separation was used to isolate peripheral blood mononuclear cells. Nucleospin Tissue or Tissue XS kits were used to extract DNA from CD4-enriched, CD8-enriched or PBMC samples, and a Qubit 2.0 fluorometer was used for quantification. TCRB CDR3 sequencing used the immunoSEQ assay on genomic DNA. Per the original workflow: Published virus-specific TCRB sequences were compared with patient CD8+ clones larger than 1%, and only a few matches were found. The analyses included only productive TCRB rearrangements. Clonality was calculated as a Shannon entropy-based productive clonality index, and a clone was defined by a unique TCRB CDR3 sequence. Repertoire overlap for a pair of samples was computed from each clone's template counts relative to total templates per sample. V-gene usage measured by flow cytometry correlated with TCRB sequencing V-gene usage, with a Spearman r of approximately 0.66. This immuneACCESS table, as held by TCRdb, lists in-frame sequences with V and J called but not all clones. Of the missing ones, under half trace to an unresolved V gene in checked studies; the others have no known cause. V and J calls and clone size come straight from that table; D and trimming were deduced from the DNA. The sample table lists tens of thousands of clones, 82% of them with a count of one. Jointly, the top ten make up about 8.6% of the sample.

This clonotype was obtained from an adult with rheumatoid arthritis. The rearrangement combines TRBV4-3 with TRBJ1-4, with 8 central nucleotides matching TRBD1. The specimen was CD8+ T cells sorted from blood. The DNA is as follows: TGCGCCAGCAGCATCTGGACAGGGAATGAAAAACTGTTTTTT. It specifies CASSIWTGNEKLFF.